The next 32 T cell receptor beta chains were all read from a single sample in a study of shared clonotypes between healthy human individuals. Only CD45RO-negative cells positively selected for CCR7 counted as naive CD8 cells, so terminally differentiated effector memory CD45RA+ cells were excluded. Assay: immunoSEQ multiplex PCR; the TCRdb copy retains only in-frame clones and omits some. The sample has around 2,000,000 clones; 85% to 95% are singletons. Sequenced: naive CD8+ T cells from PBMCs. These TCRs come from a man younger than 35 in good health. Some clones in this sample may be carry-over from other donors' samples.

In this sample, this clone turned up once. The V gene is TRBV5-1, the J gene TRBJ2-1; possibly TRBD2 for D (7 bases). The CDR3 has 15 residues. Per the germline V gene, CDR1 is SGHRS and CDR2 is YFSETQ. Trimming took 4 bases from V and 7 from J, leaving 18 bases between them. The DNA for the CDR3 is TGCGCCAGCAGCCGGGGGGCCCCAGCTGGAAATGAGCAGTTCTTC. Translating it yields CASSRGAPAGNEQFF.

A note on this clone: Other DNA sequences in this sample translate to the same CDR3. This chain links TRBV29-1 with TRBJ2-7; 9 nucleotides line up with TRBD1. The CDR3 loop spans 13 amino acids. The J segment lost 2 bases and the V segment lost 4 bases, leaving 3 bases of the junction unmatched. CDR1 is SQVTM and CDR2 is ANQGSEA in the germline V gene. The CDR3 DNA sequence: TGCAGCGTTGGGGGACAGGGAGCCTACGAGCAGTACTTC. Translated, it gives CSVGGQGAYEQYF.

V gene TRBV2 combines with J gene TRBJ2-7; 8 nucleotides match TRBD2. Germline trimming cut 5 bases from V and 0 bases from J; bases unmatched to any gene: 3. The CDR3 runs to 14 residues. The germline V gene encodes CDR1 SNHLY and CDR2 FYNNEI. CDR3 DNA: TGTGCCAGCAGTTTAGCGGGGAGCTCCTACGAGCAGTACTTC. Protein: CASSLAGSSYEQYF.

The CDR3 sequence is CASSLRDSHYEQYF. The CDR3, as DNA: TGTGCCAGCAGTCTCCGGGACTCGCACTACGAGCAGTACTTC. The rearrangement uses TRBV13 and TRBJ2-7, with D possibly TRBD2 on 6 matching bases. The CDR3 is 14 amino acids. V lost 6 bases, J lost 3 bases, and 15 bases lay in between. Germline lookup yields CDR1 PRHDT and CDR2 FYEKMQ (reference sequence).

The CDR3 DNA is TGTGCCAGCAGAAACGCGTCGTTCGGTCCAACCTACGAGCAGTACTTC. Protein product: CASRNASFGPTYEQYF. The V and J genes are TRBV7-3 and TRBJ2-7; D unresolved. CDR3 length: 16 amino acids. Germline CDR1 is SGHTA and CDR2 is FQGTGA. Trimming took 6 bases from V and 2 from J, leaving 20 bases between them.

The chain couples TRBV7-9 to TRBJ1-5; 11 nucleotides match TRBD1. This CDR3 region has 14 residues. Germline assignment: CDR1 SEHNR and CDR2 FQNEAQ (reference sequence). After removal of 5 bases from V and 6 bases from J, the junction contained 3 bases not matched to a gene. As DNA, the CDR3 is TGTGCCAGCAGCCCAGGACAGGGGGCTCAGCCCCAGCATTTT. Its protein product is CASSPGQGAQPQHF.

The CDR3 protein is CASSPLRTSSYNEQFF. CDR3 nucleotides: TGTGCCAGCAGCCCCCTAAGGACTAGCTCCTACAATGAGCAGTTCTTC. This chain connects TRBV7-9 to TRBJ2-1; 7 bases agree with TRBD2. CDR1 SEHNR and CDR2 FQNEAQ come from the germline V gene (reference sequence). This CDR3 contains 16 residues. Unmatched junction bases numbered 7, after V lost 5 bases and J lost 0 bases.

As regards this clone: Additional DNA sequences in this sample encode the identical CDR3. This chain connects TRBV6-5 to TRBJ2-1; 8 nucleotides match TRBD1. Germline CDR1 is MNHEY and CDR2 is SVGAGI. The trim removed 2 bases at V and 2 bases at J, leaving 2 bases unmatched. The CDR3 has 15 residues. This chain's CDR3 is CASSYLGQAYNEQFF. In nucleotides, the CDR3 is TGTGCCAGCAGTTACCTGGGACAGGCCTACAATGAGCAGTTCTTC.

With respect to this clone: The same CDR3 can be traced to other DNA sequences in this sample. In DNA form, the CDR3 reads TGCGCCAGCAGCCAGGTACCTAATCAGCCCCAGCATTTT. Its translation is CASSQVPNQPQHF. The chain uses TRBV4-1 and TRBJ1-5; D uncertain. CDR3 length: 13 amino acids. Germline V gives CDR1 MGHRA, CDR2 YSYEKL. The germline V and J ends were trimmed by 3 bases and 4 bases, with 7 bases remaining between them.

In this sample, this clone turned up once. The chain couples TRBV27 to TRBJ1-1, with D unclear. CDR1 and CDR2 from the germline V gene are MNHEY and SMNVEV (reference sequence). This CDR3 comprises 13 residues. Between the trimmed V and J ends, which lost 5 bases and 8 bases, there was a span of 15 bases. The CDR3 loop is CASSQMDRYEAFF. CDR3 nucleotide sequence: TGTGCCAGCAGTCAAATGGACCGATACGAAGCTTTCTTT.

The V call is TRBV5-4, the J call TRBJ2-2; either TRBD1 or TRBD2 may fit D (5 bases each). V gave up 2 bases and J gave up 4 bases, with 15 bases separating them. Germline values: CDR1 SGHNT, CDR2 YYREEE (reference sequence). This CDR3 has 16 residues. CDR3 bases: TGTGCCAGCAGCTTTAATCTGAGGGGTCGCACCGGGGAGCTGTTTTTT. Its translation is CASSFNLRGRTGELFF.

The chain uses TRBV7-9 and TRBJ1-4; weak D call: TRBD1 (6 bases). This CDR3 contains 16 residues. Germline loops: CDR1 SEHNR, CDR2 FQNEAQ (reference sequence). V shed 1 base and J shed 7 bases, with 16 bases lying between them. CDR3 residues: CASSLVLLAGAEKLFF. CDR3 sequence (DNA): TGTGCCAGCAGCTTAGTTCTTCTCGCAGGGGCTGAAAAACTGTTTTTT.

This rearrangement joins TRBV19 to TRBJ2-1; 9 bases line up with TRBD1. The CDR3 length is 15 residues. With 4 bases clipped from V and 5 bases from J, the junction kept 6 bases outside the gene matches. The germline gives CDR1 LNHDA, CDR2 SQIVND (reference sequence). The CDR3 here is CASSTRQGEDNEQFF. The CDR3 DNA follows: TGTGCCAGTAGTACCAGACAGGGGGAAGACAATGAGCAGTTCTTC.

Here the CDR3 DNA reads TGTGCCAGCAGCTTAGCAGATAGGGGGCTCGGTAATGAAAAACTGTTTTTT. Translated: CASSLADRGLGNEKLFF. J is TRBJ1-4 and V is TRBV7-8; TRBD1 aligns across 7 bases. This CDR3 has 17 residues. Germline assignment: CDR1 SGHVS and CDR2 FQNEAQ. V trimming: 0 bases; J trimming: 4 bases; junction bases outside the gene matches: 8.

This chain links TRBV2 with TRBJ2-7; D perhaps matches TRBD2 (7 bases). Trimming left V 7 bases short and J 3 bases short, with 16 bases between. Germline CDR1 is SNHLY and CDR2 is FYNNEI. This CDR3 has 14 residues. The CDR3 sequence is CASKGGASFYEQYF. The CDR3 DNA reads as TGTGCCAGCAAAGGGGGGGCGTCCTTCTACGAGCAGTACTTC.

The chain is built from TRBV28 and TRBJ2-1; 8 positions match TRBD2. The CDR3 spans 16 residues. Germline V gene data show CDR1 as MDHEN and CDR2 as SYDVKM. V was clipped by 3 bases and J by 9 bases; unmatched bases: 13. CDR3 sequence reads: CASSFVPSGLDGEQFF. The CDR3 bases are TGTGCCAGCAGTTTTGTCCCCTCGGGACTAGATGGTGAGCAGTTCTTC.

This chain connects TRBV7-9 to TRBJ2-7; 8 positions agree with TRBD1. V was clipped by 3 bases and J by 5 bases; unmatched bases: 3. Germline CDR1 is SEHNR and CDR2 is FQNEAQ (reference sequence). The CDR3 consists of 13 residues. The CDR3 region has the DNA TGTGCCAGCAGCTTCCCGGACAGGGACGAGCAGTACTTC. This sequence encodes CASSFPDRDEQYF.

This clone was detected only once. J is TRBJ2-2 and V is TRBV9, with D perhaps matching TRBD2 (6 bases). The CDR3 contains 16 residues. Germline CDR1 reads SGDLS; CDR2 reads YYNGEE. V lost 0 bases to trimming and J lost 4 bases, with 13 bases between them. CDR3 region: CASSVVGGGGTGELFF. Written as DNA, the CDR3 is TGTGCCAGCAGCGTAGTCGGGGGAGGTGGCACCGGGGAGCTGTTTTTT. The variable domain in full, completed from reference TRBV9 and TRBJ2-2, reads DSGVTQTPKHLITATGQRVTLRCSPRSGDLSVYWYQQSLDQGLQFLIQYYNGEERAKGNILERFSAQQFPDLHSELNLSSLELGDSALYFCASSVVGGGGTGELFFGEGSRLTVL.

Regarding this clone: The identical CDR3 is also encoded by other nucleotide sequences in the sample. This sequence joins TRBV7-9 and TRBJ2-1; D is perhaps TRBD1 or TRBD2 (5 bases each). There are 15 residues in the CDR3. Germline-derived CDR1 and CDR2 are SEHNR and FQNEAQ (reference sequence). Between the trimmed V and J ends, which lost 1 base and 0 bases, there was a span of 7 bases. CDR3 loop: CASSLGGGSYNEQFF. CDR3 DNA sequence: TGTGCCAGCAGCTTAGGTGGGGGCTCCTACAATGAGCAGTTCTTC.

The genes are TRBV10-3 and TRBJ1-2; no clear D. The CDR3 loop spans 13 amino acids. V lost 9 bases, J lost 4 bases, and 15 bases lay in between. The germline V gene has CDR1 ENHRY and CDR2 SYGVKD. CDR3 amino acids: CAILSDGLYGYTF. CDR3 DNA: TGTGCCATACTCTCCGACGGCCTCTATGGCTACACCTTC.

In regard to this clone: Other DNA sequences of this sample code for an identical CDR3. The chain is built from TRBV7-9 and TRBJ1-2, with D tentatively TRBD1 (6 bases). Germline CDR1 SEHNR, CDR2 FQNEAQ (reference sequence). V was shortened by 5 bases and J by 2 bases, with 9 bases between the two germline ends. This CDR3 is 13 amino acids long. The CDR3 protein is CASSPTGNYGYTF. The CDR3, as DNA: TGTGCCAGCAGCCCCACAGGGAACTATGGCTACACCTTC.

The chain has TRBV4-1 and TRBJ2-7; 12 bases are a match to TRBD2. Trimming at V came to 4 bases and at J to 4 bases, leaving 14 bases not matched to a gene. There are 18 residues in the CDR3. The V gene's germline CDR1 is MGHRA and CDR2 YSYEKL. The CDR3 nucleotides read TGCGCCAGCAGCCCCTCGACTAGCGGGAGTATAGTTGGGTACGAGCAGTACTTC. Amino acid sequence: CASSPSTSGSIVGYEQYF.

As to this clone: Other DNA sequences in this specimen translate into the identical CDR3. The rearrangement links TRBV6-5 to TRBJ2-1; unclear D gene. Trimming took off 6 bases at V and 0 bases at J, with 6 bases between the two ends. The length of the CDR3 is 13 residues. Germline CDR1 reads MNHEY; CDR2 reads SVGAGI. The CDR3 DNA is TGTGCCAGCAGCCGTAGCTCCTACAATGAGCAGTTCTTC. Amino acids: CASSRSSYNEQFF.

The J gene is TRBJ2-7, the V gene TRBV27; no firm D call. The CDR3 totals 14 residues. Germline assignment: CDR1 MNHEY and CDR2 SMNVEV (reference sequence). The V end was cut by 0 bases, the J end by 6 bases, with 12 bases between. The CDR3 region has the DNA TGTGCCAGCAGTTTATCACGGGCTGGGGTCGAGCAGTACTTC. It is translated as CASSLSRAGVEQYF.

The chain combines TRBV9 with TRBJ2-3, with 10 bases that match TRBD2. This CDR3 spans 16 amino acids. J gave up 1 base and V 4 bases, and 6 bases lay outside the gene matches. Germline V gene data show CDR1 as SGDLS and CDR2 as YYNGEE. CDR3 amino acids: CASSSGLAARTDTQYF. DNA of the CDR3: TGTGCCAGCAGCTCCGGACTAGCGGCACGCACAGATACGCAGTATTTT.

This clone has just a few counts. The chain carries TRBV6-1 and TRBJ1-5; no reliable D call. The CDR3 length is 15 residues. The germline V gene encodes CDR1 MNHNS and CDR2 SASEGT. V lost 2 bases, J lost 5 bases, and 13 bases lay in between. CDR3: CASSELTTDYQPQHF. In DNA form, the CDR3 reads TGTGCCAGCAGTGAACTAACGACGGACTATCAGCCCCAGCATTTT.

V usage is TRBV4-1 and J usage is TRBJ2-5; D ambiguous. V dropped 0 bases and J dropped 5 bases, with 13 bases sitting between them. The CDR3 contains 15 residues. Germline lookup yields CDR1 MGHRA and CDR2 YSYEKL. This CDR3 reads CASSQDMARSETQYF. CDR3 DNA sequence: TGCGCCAGCAGCCAAGATATGGCTAGAAGTGAGACCCAGTACTTC.

The chain links TRBV28 to TRBJ2-7, with unresolved D. This CDR3 spans 13 amino acids. Trimming shortened V by 2 bases and J by 2 bases, and 7 bases separated the two germline ends. The V gene's germline CDR1 is MDHEN and CDR2 SYDVKM. CDR3 in DNA: TGTGCCAGCAGTTTAGAAGTTACCTACGAGCAGTACTTC. It codes for CASSLEVTYEQYF.

In nucleotides, the CDR3 is TGTGCCAGCAGGATTATGGGTTTCCACGAGCAGTACTTC. Its protein is CASRIMGFHEQYF. V usage is TRBV5-4 and J usage is TRBJ2-7; unclear D gene. The germline gives CDR1 SGHNT, CDR2 YYREEE (reference sequence). This CDR3 has 13 residues. The V end was cut by 5 bases, the J end by 5 bases, with 14 bases between.

This clone came up once. The rearrangement uses TRBV5-6 and TRBJ2-1; TRBD2 matches 8 bases. This CDR3 has 15 residues. J was trimmed by 5 bases and V by 0 bases; bases with no gene match: 4. CDR1 SGHDT and CDR2 YYEEEE come from the germline V gene. DNA for the CDR3: TGTGCCAGCAGCTTGGCGGGACTAGTCCACAATGAGCAGTTCTTC. This encodes CASSLAGLVHNEQFF. Looking up the rest from reference TRBV5-6 and TRBJ2-1 gives the full variable domain: DAGVTQSPTHLIKTRGQQVTLRCSPKSGHDTVSWYQQALGQGPQFIFQYYEEEERQRGNFPDRFSGHQFPNYSSELNVNALLLGDSALYLCASSLAGLVHNEQFFGPGTRLTVL.

The chain links TRBV27 to TRBJ2-3; 11 nucleotides align to TRBD2. Per the germline V gene, CDR1 is MNHEY and CDR2 is SMNVEV (reference sequence). The CDR3 contains 16 residues. With 5 bases clipped from V and 2 bases from J, the junction kept 6 bases outside the gene matches. The CDR3 here is CASSTRLAGTTDTQYF. The CDR3, as DNA: TGTGCCAGCAGTACCCGACTAGCGGGAACCACAGATACGCAGTATTTT.

The V call is TRBV6-5, the J call TRBJ2-7; TRBD1 matches 7 bases. Losses at the gene ends were 4 bases for V and 2 bases for J; bases not matched to a gene: 5. This CDR3 comprises 14 residues. Germline CDR1 and CDR2: MNHEY and SVGAGI. CDR3 coding DNA: TGTGCCAGCAGTTCCGGGACAGACCCCTACGAGCAGTACTTC. The encoded protein is CASSSGTDPYEQYF.